What follows are 12 T cell receptor delta chains derived from one specimen sequenced in a study of γδ T cells in repeated Plasmodium falciparum infection. Gammadelta T cells were flow-sorted from PBMC into Vgamma9/Vdelta2+ and Vdelta2-negative populations for bulk analysis. TCRdb redid the clone calls on the multiplex PCR reads with CATT. The table lists about 51,000 delta-chain clones, roughly 2% of them singletons. Sequencing was carried out using gamma-delta T cells from blood. Receptor source: a pool of human donors (malaria-infected and uninfected, not separated).

Points on this clone: The TCRdb record carries a much larger clone's protein, which differs from this DNA's translation at residue 10; a read error is the likely cause, and the protein listed here is the DNA translation. The V call is TRDV1, the J call TRDJ1, with 7 bases that match TRDD3. The J gene is not listed in TCRdb, so it was assigned here from a DNA match to germline. There are 19 residues in the CDR3. CDR1 is TSWWSYY, CDR2 QGS, per germline. V lost 1 base and J lost 4; bases outside the gene matches: 18. This CDR3 reads CALGEHIYVKWGRVDKLIF. The CDR3 bases are TGTGCTCTTGGGGAACACATCTACGTGAAGTGGGGGAGAGTCGATAAACTCATCTTT.

This clone came up a few times. TCRdb attributes to this sequence the protein of a much larger clone, which differs from the DNA translation at residue 8; a read error is likely, and the protein displayed is translated from the DNA. The CDR3 DNA reads TGTGCTCTTGGGGCAACCTTCCCTCCTCTCACCGATAAACTCATCTTT. Its protein is CALGATFPPLTDKLIF. The V and J genes are TRDV1 and TRDJ1, with D maybe TRDD2 (6 bases). Since TCRdb gives no J gene, matching the DNA to germline was used here to assign it. CDR3 size: 16 residues. V was cut by 4 bases and J by 1 base, with 16 bases left in between. Germline V gene sequence: CDR1 TSWWSYY, CDR2 QGS.

This clone was seen many times. The TCRdb protein comes from a much larger clone and disagrees with this DNA's translation at residue 10, likely due to a read error; the protein given here is derived from the DNA. This sequence joins TRDV2 and TRDJ1; D perhaps matches TRDD3 (5 bases). TCRdb is silent on the J gene; assignment here came from matching the DNA to germline. The germline V gene has CDR1 GEAIGNYY and CDR2 EKD. The CDR3 spans 13 residues. The CDR3 DNA reads as TGTGCCTGTGACCAGATGGGGAAAGATATACTCATCTTT. Its translation: CACDQMGKDILIF.

This clone has only a few counts. For this DNA, TCRdb reports the protein of a much larger clone, which diverges at residue 19, most likely from a read error; the protein presented here is translated directly from the DNA. The CDR3 loop reads CALGEFRISYGVGGGYFKHTDKLIF. The CDR3 DNA reads TGTGCTCTTGGGGAATTTCGTATTTCCTACGGAGTAGGTGGGGGATATTTTAAGCACACCGATAAACTCATCTTT. This rearrangement joins TRDV1 to TRDJ1; TRDD3 matches at 9 bases. Because TCRdb records no J gene, it was assigned here through a match of the DNA to germline. The CDR3 contains 25 residues. V shed 2 bases and J 0 bases; nucleotides not matched to a gene: 31. Germline CDR1 is TSWWSYY and CDR2 is QGS.

This clone has just a few counts. The TCRdb protein, from a much larger clone, departs from this DNA's translation at residue 15, likely by read error; the protein shown derives from the DNA. This sequence joins TRDV1 and TRDJ1, with 12 bases lining up with TRDD3. TCRdb gives no J gene; it was assigned here by matching the DNA to germline. Germline-derived CDR1 and CDR2 are TSWWSYY and QGS. V shed 3 bases, J shed 4 bases, and the junction held 21 bases outside the gene matches. This CDR3 has 21 amino acids. CDR3 DNA sequence: TGTGCTCTTGGGGACGAAGGGCGTAAATACTGGGGGATACTCGGCGGCGATAAACTCATCTTT. This encodes CALGDEGRKYWGILGGDKLIF.

Worth noting for this clone: The mismatch at residue 8 between this DNA's translation and the TCRdb protein of a much larger clone likely reflects a read error; the protein shown is translated from the DNA. The chain has TRDV1 and TRDJ1; D uncertain. The J gene, not given by TCRdb, was assigned here from a germline match of the nucleotide sequence. Germline assignment: CDR1 TSWWSYY and CDR2 QGS. V gave up 1 base and J gave up 9 bases, with 9 bases separating them. The CDR3 totals 12 residues. The CDR3 DNA reads as TGTGCTCTTGGGGAACCCCGAGCCGAACTCATCTTT. Its translation: CALGEPRAELIF.

This clone was found a few times. TCRdb records a much larger clone's protein for this DNA, with a difference at residue 15 that likely arises from a read error; the protein given is the translation of the DNA. The chain uses TRDV3 and TRDJ1; 9 bases align to TRDD3. The J gene was missing in TCRdb and was found by matching the end of the DNA to germline. J lost 3 bases, V lost 3 bases, and 38 bases had no gene match. CDR1 and CDR2 from the germline V gene are TVYSNPD and GDNSRS (reference sequence). The CDR3 has 24 residues. The CDR3 nucleotides read TGTGCCTTAATAGGAAGCCTTCCCCTTCTCCCCCTGGGGGATGCGCTGGAGTTCCCCGATAAACTCATCTTT. Translating gives CALIGSLPLLPLGDALEFPDKLIF.

This clone was found a few times. This likely came from a read error, as a far larger clone is one base away. Other DNA sequences in this sample translate to the same CDR3. V and J are TRDV2 and TRDJ1; 7 positions agree with TRDD3. The J gene, missing from TCRdb, was assigned here through DNA to germline matching. V trimming: 0 bases; J trimming: 2 bases; junction bases outside the gene matches: 20. CDR3 length equals 20 residues. Germline loops: CDR1 GEAIGNYY, CDR2 EKD. In nucleotides, the CDR3 is TGTGCCTGTGACACCGAGGAAGTACGAGGATACGAGGGGGTTACCGATAAACTCATCTTT. It translates to CACDTEEVRGYEGVTDKLIF.

This clone has a count of ten or more. A single base is all that separates this from a far larger clone, so a read error is likely. Within the sample, other DNA sequences also encode this same CDR3. The V call is TRDV2, the J call TRDJ1, with 7 nucleotides matching TRDD3. TCRdb is silent on the J gene; assignment here came from matching the DNA to germline. CDR1 and CDR2 from the germline V gene are GEAIGNYY and EKD. This CDR3 has 20 residues. CDR3 in DNA: TGTGCTTGTGAACCTATGGGGATAGAAAGGGTTCCAAGGGTGGCCGATAAACTCATCTTT. Residues: CACEPMGIERVPRVADKLIF.

This clone was seen ten or more times. The chain combines TRDV1 with TRDJ2, with TRDD3 matching 8 bases. The CDR3 has 18 amino acids. Germline V lookup: CDR1 TSWWSYY, CDR2 QGS. Losses at the gene ends were 4 bases for V and 0 bases for J; bases not matched to a gene: 10. CDR3 in DNA: TGTGCTCTTGGGGTTTTATGGGGGGGGGATACTTTGACAGCACAACTCTTCTTT. This translates into CALGVLWGGDTLTAQLFF.

This clone has only a few counts. This DNA's translation differs at residue 22 from TCRdb's protein, which comes from a much larger clone; a read error is likely, and the protein shown is translated from the DNA. The V gene reported is TRDV1; the J gene is uncalled; TRDD3 reflects the table's D call only, with no check against the DNA. The CDR3 loop spans 23 amino acids. CDR1 is TSWWSYY and CDR2 is QGS in the germline V gene. CDR3 region: CALGERDYETNEVGGYYSEKLTF. DNA of the CDR3: TGTGCTCTTGGGGAACGGGATTACGAAACCAACGAGGTTGGGGGATACTATTCGGAAAAACTCACCTTT.

This clone was seen a handful of times. For this DNA, TCRdb reports the protein of a much larger clone, which diverges at residue 4, most likely from a read error; the protein presented here is translated directly from the DNA. The rearrangement uses TRAV38-2/DV8 and TRDJ1, with 12 bases aligning to TRDD3. The J gene, left out of TCRdb, was set here by checking the DNA against germline. The CDR3 totals 21 residues. The germline V gene has CDR1 TSESDYY and CDR2 QEAYKQQN. The CDR3 DNA follows: TGTGCTTATGGGAGCGCGGTATATTTCCAACTGGGGGATACCTACACCGATAAACTCATCTTT. This translates into CAYGSAVYFQLGDTYTDKLIF.